This TCR beta chain was sequenced during a study of long-term antiretroviral therapy in people with HIV. V lost 3 bases and J lost 5; bases outside the gene matches: 9. Germline V gene data show CDR1 as SGDLS and CDR2 as YYNGEE. This CDR3 comprises 15 residues. About this clone: Its antigen is still unknown.

With survey level as its setting, the immunoSEQ assay was v3.0. Clones were read by immunoSEQ multiplex PCR, and TCRdb kept only the in-frame ones, dropping some. The sample lists tens of thousands of clones, 86% occurring once. Study-level findings and limits: Pre-ART expanded clones dominated the repertoire at every time point. The ART regimens used between about 2003 and 2018 may be less effective than current ones. Post-ART diversity increased but stayed below transplant donor controls.

This receptor was obtained from a woman aged 18 to 35 with HIV. This sample comprised unsorted PBMCs, obtained just before starting antiretroviral therapy. The genes are TRBV9 and TRBJ2-5, with TRBD2 identical over 8 bases. The CDR3 region is CASSAAGRAEETQYF. The CDR3 bases are TGTGCCAGCAGCGCGGCCGGGAGGGCGGAGGAGACCCAGTACTTC.